These 10 T cell receptor beta chains were all obtained from the same sample, sequenced in a study of cytomegalovirus exposure and HLA in healthy donors. The study ran its PCR with 60 Vbeta and 13 Jbeta primers. The protocol was immunoSEQ multiplex PCR, while the TCRdb copy is restricted to in-frame clones and leaves out a portion. This table has about 190,000 clones, 65% to 80% appearing once. Specimen: PBMCs. The receptor source for this set is a woman between 40 and 50 years old in good health and CMV-seronegative.

The gene calls are TRBV6-6 and TRBJ1-2; D remains unclear. V was clipped by 6 bases and J by 2 bases, with 13 bases between them. The CDR3 is 14 amino acids. The germline V gene encodes CDR1 MNHNY and CDR2 SVGAGI (reference sequence). The CDR3 loop reads CASRKGAPNYGYTF. The CDR3 DNA reads TGTGCCAGCAGAAAGGGAGCCCCCAACTATGGCTACACCTTC.

The chain joins TRBV19 to TRBJ1-1; D might be TRBD1 (5 bases). The CDR3 loop spans 14 amino acids. Germline-derived CDR1 and CDR2 are LNHDA and SQIVND (reference sequence). Trimming left V 9 bases short and J 0 bases short, with 14 bases between. The CDR3 spells CASGRDDLNTEAFF. The CDR3 coding sequence is TGTGCCAGCGGGAGGGACGACTTGAACACTGAAGCTTTCTTT.

This clone was counted between two and nine times. The CDR3 coding sequence is TGCAGTGCTGGCCAGGGATCCGAGCAGTACTTC. Amino acids: CSAGQGSEQYF. The V call is TRBV20-1, the J call TRBJ2-7, with D tentatively TRBD1 (5 bases). V was cut by 5 bases and J by 6 bases, with 11 bases left in between. CDR1 DFQATT and CDR2 SNEGSKA come from the germline V gene (reference sequence). This CDR3 contains 11 residues.

The V and J genes are TRBV7-6 and TRBJ2-1, with D possibly TRBD1 on 5 matching bases. Trimming cost V 5 bases and J 2 bases, with 13 bases left between them. Germline V lookup: CDR1 SGHVS, CDR2 FNYEAQ. The CDR3 runs 15 residues. The CDR3 here is CASSPPGWAYNEQFF. The DNA of the CDR3 is TGTGCCAGCAGCCCCCCAGGGTGGGCCTACAATGAGCAGTTCTTC.

V and J are TRBV4-3 and TRBJ2-3; a weak D match, TRBD2 (6 bases). In germline, CDR1 is LGHNA, CDR2 YSLEER. The CDR3 runs to 15 residues. Trimming took off 1 base at V and 5 bases at J, with 13 bases between the two ends. The CDR3 reads CASSQVGSGGDTQYF. The CDR3 nucleotides read TGCGCCAGCAGCCAAGTGGGTAGCGGAGGAGATACGCAGTATTTT.

V is TRBV10-3 and J is TRBJ2-7; TRBD1 is a possible D gene (5 bases). Germline V gene sequence: CDR1 ENHRY, CDR2 SYGVKD. The CDR3 loop spans 14 amino acids. Trimming took off 10 bases at V and 2 bases at J, with 18 bases between the two ends. The CDR3 DNA follows: TGTGCCACCCGCCGAGCACAGGATACCTACGAGCAGTACGTC. Amino acid sequence: CATRRAQDTYEQYV.

The chain joins TRBV18 to TRBJ1-2; 7 bases map to TRBD1. Germline CDR1 is KGHSH and CDR2 is LQKENI. This CDR3 has 15 amino acids. V was clipped by 4 bases and J by 2 bases; unmatched bases: 7. The CDR3 is CASSLGQQKNYGYTF. CDR3 coding DNA: TGTGCCAGCTCACTGGGACAGCAGAAGAACTATGGCTACACCTTC.

V and J are TRBV5-8 and TRBJ2-3, with a tentative D call TRBD2 (6 bases). Deletions cut 3 bases from V and 4 bases from J, with 15 bases between. The germline V gene has CDR1 SGHTS and CDR2 YDEGEE. The CDR3 has 15 residues. CDR3 protein: CASSYAGTLSDTQYF. The CDR3 coding sequence is TGTGCCAGCAGCTACGCCGGGACTTTATCAGATACGCAGTATTTT. Based on the CDR3 plus reference TRBV5-8 and TRBJ2-3, the full variable domain is EAGVTQSPTHLIKTRGQQATLRCSPISGHTSVYWYQQALGLGLQFLLWYDEGEERNRGNFPPRFSGRQFPNYSSELNVNALELEDSALYLCASSYAGTLSDTQYFGPGTRLTVL.

J is TRBJ2-1 and V is TRBV10-3; maybe TRBD2 (6 bases). V lost 11 bases and J 9 bases, leaving 20 bases between the germline ends. CDR3 length: 13 residues. The germline gives CDR1 ENHRY, CDR2 SYGVKD. The CDR3, as DNA: TGTGCCTCGGGCGTGGCGGTGGGGGGTGAGCAGTTCTTC. This sequence encodes CASGVAVGGEQFF.

This chain links TRBV6-1 with TRBJ2-5, with D possibly being TRBD1 (6 bases). The V gene's germline CDR1 is MNHNS and CDR2 SASEGT. The CDR3 extends over 14 amino acids. Between the trimmed V and J ends, which lost 4 bases and 0 bases, there was a span of 9 bases. CDR3 sequence reads: CASSVQGNQETQYF. DNA of the CDR3: TGTGCCAGCAGTGTACAGGGCAACCAAGAGACCCAGTACTTC.